The T cell receptor beta chain under discussion was sequenced for a study of identical twins. General study points: Excess sharing between twins was weaker in beta out-of-frame sequences. In zero-insertion analyses, partial confounding could arise from invariant MAIT and iNKT cells.

The CDR3 contains 14 residues. The germline V gene has CDR1 MGHDK and CDR2 SYGVNS. Ten or more counts support this clonotype. As yet, its antigen is unknown. Template switching added a universal primer site; cDNA carried unique molecular identifiers. TCRdb re-called the 5' RACE reads with MiXCR, one entry per CDR3 protein. The sample lists roughly 240,000 distinct CDR3 sequences; 6.5% to 9% were seen once. The same specimen was also included in a second study, on yellow fever vaccine responses in identical twins.

The chain couples TRBV25-1 to TRBJ1-5, with D perhaps TRBD1 (6 bases). The sequencing sample was made of CD8+ T cells sorted from blood. This clonotype originated in a woman between 18 and 30 years old in good health. The CDR3 loop reads CAGGPLYSNQPQHF. The CDR3 DNA reads as TGTGCAGGGGGGCCCCTATATAGCAATCAGCCCCAGCATTTT. The full variable domain, its missing parts supplied by reference TRBV25-1 and TRBJ1-5, is EADIYQTPRYLVIGTGKKITLECSQTMGHDKMYWYQQDPGMELHLIHYSYGVNSTEKGDLSSESTVSRIRTEHFPLTLESARPSHTSQYLCAGGPLYSNQPQHFGDGTRLSIL.